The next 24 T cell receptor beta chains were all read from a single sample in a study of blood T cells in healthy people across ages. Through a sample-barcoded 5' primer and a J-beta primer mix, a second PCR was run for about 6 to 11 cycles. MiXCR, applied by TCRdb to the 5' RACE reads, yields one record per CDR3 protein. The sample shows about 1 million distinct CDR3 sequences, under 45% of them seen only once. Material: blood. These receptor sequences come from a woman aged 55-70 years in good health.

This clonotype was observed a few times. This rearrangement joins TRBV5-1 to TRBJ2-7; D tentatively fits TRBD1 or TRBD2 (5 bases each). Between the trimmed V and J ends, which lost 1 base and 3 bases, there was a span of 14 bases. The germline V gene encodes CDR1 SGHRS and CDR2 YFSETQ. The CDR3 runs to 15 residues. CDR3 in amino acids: CASSLFGDPVYEQYF. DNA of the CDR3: TGCGCCAGCAGCTTGTTCGGGGACCCGGTCTACGAGCAGTACTTC.

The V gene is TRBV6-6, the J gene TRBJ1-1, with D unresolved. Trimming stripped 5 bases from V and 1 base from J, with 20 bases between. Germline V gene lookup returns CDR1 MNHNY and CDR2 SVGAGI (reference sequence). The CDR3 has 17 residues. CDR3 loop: CASSQDNREPKNTEAFF. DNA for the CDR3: TGTGCCAGCAGTCAGGATAACCGGGAGCCGAAGAACACTGAAGCTTTCTTT.

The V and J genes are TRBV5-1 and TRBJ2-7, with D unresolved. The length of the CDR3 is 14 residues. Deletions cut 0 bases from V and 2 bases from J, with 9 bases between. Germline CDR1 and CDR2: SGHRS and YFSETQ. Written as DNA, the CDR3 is TGCGCCAGCAGCTTGGCATCGTTTCCCTACGAGCAGTACTTC. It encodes CASSLASFPYEQYF.

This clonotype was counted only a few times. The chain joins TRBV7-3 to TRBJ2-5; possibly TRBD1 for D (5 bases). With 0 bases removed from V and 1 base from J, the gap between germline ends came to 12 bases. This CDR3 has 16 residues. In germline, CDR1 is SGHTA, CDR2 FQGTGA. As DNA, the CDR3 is TGTGCCAGCAGCTTAACAGGGGTTCTCCTCCAAGAGACCCAGTACTTC. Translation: CASSLTGVLLQETQYF.

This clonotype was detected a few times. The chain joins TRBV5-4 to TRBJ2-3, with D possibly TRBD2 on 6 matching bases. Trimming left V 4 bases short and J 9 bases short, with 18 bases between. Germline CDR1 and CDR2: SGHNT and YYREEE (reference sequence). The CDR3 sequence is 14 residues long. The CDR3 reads CASSPAIVRGTQYF. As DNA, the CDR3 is TGTGCCAGCAGCCCGGCGATCGTCCGGGGGACGCAGTATTTT.

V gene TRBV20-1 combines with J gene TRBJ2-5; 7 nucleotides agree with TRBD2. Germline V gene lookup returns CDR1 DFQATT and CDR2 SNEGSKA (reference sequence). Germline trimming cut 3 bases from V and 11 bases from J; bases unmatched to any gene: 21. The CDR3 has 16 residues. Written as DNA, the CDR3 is TGCAGTGCTAGTGACATATTTGGACTAGGCAACAATGAGCAGTACTTC. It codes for CSASDIFGLGNNEQYF.

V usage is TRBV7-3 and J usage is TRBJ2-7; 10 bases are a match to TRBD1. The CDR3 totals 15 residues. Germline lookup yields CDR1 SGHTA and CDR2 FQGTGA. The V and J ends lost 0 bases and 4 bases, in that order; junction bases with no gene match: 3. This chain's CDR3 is CASSLTGQGKYEQYF. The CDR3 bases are TGTGCCAGCAGCTTAACGGGACAGGGGAAGTACGAGCAGTACTTC.

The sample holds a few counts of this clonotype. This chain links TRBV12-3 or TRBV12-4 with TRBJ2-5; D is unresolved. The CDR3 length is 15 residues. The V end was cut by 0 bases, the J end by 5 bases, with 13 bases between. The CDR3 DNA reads TGTGCCAGCAGTTTAGCAGGCAGTGTAGACGAGACCCAGTACTTC. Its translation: CASSLAGSVDETQYF.

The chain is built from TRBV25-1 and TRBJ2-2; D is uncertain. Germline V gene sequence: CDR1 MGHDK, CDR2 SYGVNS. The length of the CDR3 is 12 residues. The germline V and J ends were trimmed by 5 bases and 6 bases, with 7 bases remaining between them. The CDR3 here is CASSRGSGELFF. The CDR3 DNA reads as TGTGCCAGCAGTCGAGGATCCGGGGAGCTGTTTTTT.

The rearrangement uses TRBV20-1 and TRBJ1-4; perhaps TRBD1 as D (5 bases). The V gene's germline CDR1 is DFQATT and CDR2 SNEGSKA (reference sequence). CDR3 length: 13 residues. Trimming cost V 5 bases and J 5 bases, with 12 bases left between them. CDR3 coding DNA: TGCAGTGCTCCCGGGACGTACAATGAAAAACTGTTTTTT. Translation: CSAPGTYNEKLFF.

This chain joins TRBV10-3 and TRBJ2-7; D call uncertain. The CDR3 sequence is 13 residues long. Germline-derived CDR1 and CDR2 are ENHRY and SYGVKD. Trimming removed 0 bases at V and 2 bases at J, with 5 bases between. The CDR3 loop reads CAISESIPYEQYF. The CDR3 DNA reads TGTGCCATCAGTGAGTCGATCCCCTACGAGCAGTACTTC.

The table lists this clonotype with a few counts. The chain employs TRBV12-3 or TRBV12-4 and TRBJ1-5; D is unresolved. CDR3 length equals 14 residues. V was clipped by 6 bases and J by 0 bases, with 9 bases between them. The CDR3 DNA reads TGTGCCAGCAGGGCCCAATATAGCAATCAGCCCCAGCATTTT. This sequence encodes CASRAQYSNQPQHF.

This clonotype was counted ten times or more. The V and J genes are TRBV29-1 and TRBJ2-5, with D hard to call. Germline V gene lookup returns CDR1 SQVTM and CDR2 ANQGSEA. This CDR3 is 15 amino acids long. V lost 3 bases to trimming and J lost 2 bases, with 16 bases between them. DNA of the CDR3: TGCAGCGTTGACGGCACGGGCCTTCCACAAGAGACCCAGTACTTC. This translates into CSVDGTGLPQETQYF.

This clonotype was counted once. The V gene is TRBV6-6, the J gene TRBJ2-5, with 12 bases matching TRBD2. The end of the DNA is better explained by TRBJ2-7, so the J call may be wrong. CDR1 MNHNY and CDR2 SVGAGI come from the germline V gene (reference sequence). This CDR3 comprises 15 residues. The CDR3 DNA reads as TGTGCCAGCAGAGCTACTAGCGGGGGGACCTACGAGCAGTACTTC. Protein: CASRATSGGTYEQYF.

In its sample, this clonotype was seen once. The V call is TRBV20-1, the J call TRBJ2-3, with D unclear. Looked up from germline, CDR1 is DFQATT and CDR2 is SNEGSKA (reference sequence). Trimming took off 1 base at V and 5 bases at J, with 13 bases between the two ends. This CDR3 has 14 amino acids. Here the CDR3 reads CSARVLASGDTQYF. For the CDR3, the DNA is TGCAGTGCTAGAGTATTAGCCTCGGGAGATACGCAGTATTTT.

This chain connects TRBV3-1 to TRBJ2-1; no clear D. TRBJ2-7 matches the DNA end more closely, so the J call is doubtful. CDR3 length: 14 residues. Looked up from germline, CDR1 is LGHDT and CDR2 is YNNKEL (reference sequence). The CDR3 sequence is CASSPRNLVYEQYF. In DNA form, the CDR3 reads TGTGCCAGCAGCCCCCGGAACTTAGTTTACGAGCAGTACTTC.

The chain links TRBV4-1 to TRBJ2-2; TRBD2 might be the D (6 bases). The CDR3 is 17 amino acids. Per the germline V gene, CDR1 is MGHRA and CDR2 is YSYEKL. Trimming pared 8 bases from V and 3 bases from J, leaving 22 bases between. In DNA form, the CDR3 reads TGCGCCAGCGCCGCTCTTATAATGAGGGAGGACACCGGGGAGCTGTTTTTT. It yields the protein CASAALIMREDTGELFF.

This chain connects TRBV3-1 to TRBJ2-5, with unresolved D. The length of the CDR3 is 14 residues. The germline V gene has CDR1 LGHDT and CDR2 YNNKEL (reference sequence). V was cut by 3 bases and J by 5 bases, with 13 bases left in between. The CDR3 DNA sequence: TGTGCCAGCAGCCACGTTGATCCTCAGGAGACCCAGTACTTC. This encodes CASSHVDPQETQYF.

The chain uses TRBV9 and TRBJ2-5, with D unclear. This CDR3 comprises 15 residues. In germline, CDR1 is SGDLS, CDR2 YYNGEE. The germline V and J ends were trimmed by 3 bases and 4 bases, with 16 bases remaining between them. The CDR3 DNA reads TGTGCCAGCAGCGCGCCCACCGGGCATGGAGAGACCCAGTACTTC. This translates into CASSAPTGHGETQYF.

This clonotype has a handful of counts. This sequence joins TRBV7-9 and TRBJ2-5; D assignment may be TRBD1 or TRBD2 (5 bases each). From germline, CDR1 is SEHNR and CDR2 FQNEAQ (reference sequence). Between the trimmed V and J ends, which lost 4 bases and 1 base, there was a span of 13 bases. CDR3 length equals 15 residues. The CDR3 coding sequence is TGTGCCAGCAGCTCGGGGCGTCTCCTCCAAGAGACCCAGTACTTC. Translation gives CASSSGRLLQETQYF.

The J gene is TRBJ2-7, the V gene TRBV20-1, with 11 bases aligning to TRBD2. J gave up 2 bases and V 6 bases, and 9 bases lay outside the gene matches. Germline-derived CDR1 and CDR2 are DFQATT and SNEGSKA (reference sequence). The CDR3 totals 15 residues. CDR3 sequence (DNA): TGCAGTGCGGACGATAGCGGGAGGGACCCCTACGAGCAGTACTTC. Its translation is CSADDSGRDPYEQYF.

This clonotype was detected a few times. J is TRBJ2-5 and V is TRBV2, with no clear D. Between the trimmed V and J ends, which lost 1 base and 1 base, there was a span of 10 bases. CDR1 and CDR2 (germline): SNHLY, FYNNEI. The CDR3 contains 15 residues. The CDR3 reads CASSEESWVQETQYF. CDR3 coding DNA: TGTGCCAGCAGTGAAGAGAGCTGGGTCCAAGAGACCCAGTACTTC.

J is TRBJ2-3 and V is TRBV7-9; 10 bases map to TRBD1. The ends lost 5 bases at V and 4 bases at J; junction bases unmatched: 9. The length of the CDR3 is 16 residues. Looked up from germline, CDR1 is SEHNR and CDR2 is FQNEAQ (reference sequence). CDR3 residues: CASSPTWTGGPDTQYF. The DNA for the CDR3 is TGTGCCAGCAGCCCCACCTGGACAGGGGGACCAGATACGCAGTATTTT.

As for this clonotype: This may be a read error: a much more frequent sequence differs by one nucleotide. The CDR3 here is CSVVRLAGNGQYF. The CDR3 nucleotides are TGCAGCGTTGTGCGGCTAGCGGGAAACGGGCAGTACTTC. The chain is built from TRBV29-1 and TRBJ2-5; 9 bases fit TRBD2. CDR1 and CDR2 from the germline V gene are SQVTM and ANQGSEA. The V gene end was trimmed by 4 bases and the J gene end by 11 bases; junction bases not matched to a gene: 11. The CDR3 has 13 residues.